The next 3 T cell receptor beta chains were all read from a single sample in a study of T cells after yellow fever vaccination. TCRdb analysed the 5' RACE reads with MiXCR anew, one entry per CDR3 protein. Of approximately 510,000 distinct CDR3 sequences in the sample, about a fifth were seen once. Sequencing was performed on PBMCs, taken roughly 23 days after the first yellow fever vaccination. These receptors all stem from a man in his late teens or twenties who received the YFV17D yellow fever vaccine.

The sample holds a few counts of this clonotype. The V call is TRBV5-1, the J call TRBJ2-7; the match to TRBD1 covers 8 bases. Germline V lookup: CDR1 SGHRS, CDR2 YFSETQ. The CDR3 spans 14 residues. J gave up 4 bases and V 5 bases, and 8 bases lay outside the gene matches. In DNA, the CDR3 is TGCGCCAGCAGTTCCGGACAGGGAAAATACGAGCAGTACGTC. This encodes CASSSGQGKYEQYV.

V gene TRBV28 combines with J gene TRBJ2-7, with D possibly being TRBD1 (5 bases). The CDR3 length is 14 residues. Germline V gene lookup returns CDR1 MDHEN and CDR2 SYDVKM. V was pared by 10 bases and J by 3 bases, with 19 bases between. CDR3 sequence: CATTAGKVLYEQYV. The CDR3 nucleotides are TGTGCCACCACCGCAGGGAAGGTTCTCTACGAGCAGTACGTC.

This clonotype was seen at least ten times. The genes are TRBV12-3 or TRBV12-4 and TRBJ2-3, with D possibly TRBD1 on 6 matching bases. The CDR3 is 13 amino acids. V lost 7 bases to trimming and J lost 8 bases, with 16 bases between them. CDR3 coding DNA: TGTGCCAGCAATGCAGGGGATTTGCCTACGCAGTATTTT. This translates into CASNAGDLPTQYF.